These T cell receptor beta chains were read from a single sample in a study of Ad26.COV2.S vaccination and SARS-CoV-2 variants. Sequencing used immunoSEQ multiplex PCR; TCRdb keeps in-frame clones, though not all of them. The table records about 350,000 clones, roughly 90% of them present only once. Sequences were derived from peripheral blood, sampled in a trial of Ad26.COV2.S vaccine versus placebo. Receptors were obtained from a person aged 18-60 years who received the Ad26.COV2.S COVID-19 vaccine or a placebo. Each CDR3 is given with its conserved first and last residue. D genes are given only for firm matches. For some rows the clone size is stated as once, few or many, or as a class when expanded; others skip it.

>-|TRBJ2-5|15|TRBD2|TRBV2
TGTGCCAGTCAATCGACTAGCGGGGGTTCAGGGACCCAGTACTTC
CASQSTSGGSGTQYF
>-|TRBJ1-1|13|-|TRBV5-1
TGCGCCAGCAGCCAGGACCGGAACACTGAAGCTTTCTTT
CASSQDRNTEAFF
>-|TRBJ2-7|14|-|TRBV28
TGTGCCAGCAGTACCCCAGGGGCCCCCTACGAGCAGTACTTC
CASSTPGAPYEQYF
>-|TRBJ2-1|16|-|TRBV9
TGTGCCAGCAGCGCCGCCGGGACTGCATCCTACAATGAGCAGTTCTTC
CASSAAGTASYNEQFF
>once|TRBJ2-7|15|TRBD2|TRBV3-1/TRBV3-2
TGTGCCAGCAGCCAGGGACTAGCGGGACCCTCTGAGCAGTACTTC
CASSQGLAGPSEQYF
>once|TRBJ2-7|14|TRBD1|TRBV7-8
TGTGCCAGCAGCTCTGGGACAGGGGGGTACGAGCAGTACTTC
CASSSGTGGYEQYF
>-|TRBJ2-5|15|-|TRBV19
TGTGCCAGTAGTACGGCAGGGTTTGCCCAAGAGACCCAGTACTTC
CASSTAGFAQETQYF
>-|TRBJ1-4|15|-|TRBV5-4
TGTGCCAGCAGCTTGGATGCGGTTCGGAATGAAAAACTGTTTTTT
CASSLDAVRNEKLFF
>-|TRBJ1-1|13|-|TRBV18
TGTGCCAGCTCACCACCGGAGGGGATTTCGGCTTTCTTT
CASSPPEGISAFF
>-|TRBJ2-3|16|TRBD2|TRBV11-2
TGTGCCAGCAGCCTTGGACTAGCGGCAAGCACAGATACGCAGTATTTT
CASSLGLAASTDTQYF
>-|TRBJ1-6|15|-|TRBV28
TGTGCCAGCAGTCTAACTGGGGGGGTAGGGACACCCCTCCACTTT
CASSLTGGVGTPLHF
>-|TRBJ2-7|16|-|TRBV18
TGTGCCAGCTCCCCTAGCTTTCTTGTGAGCTCCTACGAGCAGTACTTC
CASSPSFLVSSYEQYF
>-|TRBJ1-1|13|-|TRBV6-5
TGTGCCAGCAGTTGGGGGGCAAGAACTGAAGCTTTCTTT
CASSWGARTEAFF
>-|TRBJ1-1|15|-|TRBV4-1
TGCGCCAGCAGCCAGGGAGAGACAGGTTTCATTGAAGCTTTCTTT
CASSQGETGFIEAFF
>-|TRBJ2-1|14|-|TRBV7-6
TGTGCCAGCAGCTTACGACTGCAGGACTATGAGCAGTTCTTC
CASSLRLQDYEQFF
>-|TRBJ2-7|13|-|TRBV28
TGTGCCAGCAGGGGGACGGGAACCTACGAGCAGTACTTC
CASRGTGTYEQYF
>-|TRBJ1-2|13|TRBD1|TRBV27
TGTGCCAGCAGTCGCAGGGGGCAGGATGGCTACACCTTC
CASSRRGQDGYTF
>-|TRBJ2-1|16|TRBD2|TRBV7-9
TGTGCCAGCAGCATAACTAGCGGGGGATCCTACAATGAGCAGTTCTTC
CASSITSGGSYNEQFF
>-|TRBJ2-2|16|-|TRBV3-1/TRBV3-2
TGTGCCAGCAGCCAAGGGGTAGGGGAGATAATCGGGGAGCTGTTTTTT
CASSQGVGEIIGELFF
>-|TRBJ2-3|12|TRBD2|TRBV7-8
TGTGCCAGTAGCGGGGGCACAGATACGCAGTATTTT
CASSGGTDTQYF
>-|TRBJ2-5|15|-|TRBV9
TGTGCCAGCAGCCCATACCCCAGCTACCAAGAGACCCAGTACTTC
CASSPYPSYQETQYF
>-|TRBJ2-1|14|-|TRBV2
TGTGCCAGCGGGCGGAGGGGCTCCTACAATGAGCAGTTCTTC
CASGRRGSYNEQFF
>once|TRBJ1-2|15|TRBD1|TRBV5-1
TGCGCCAGCAGCCCCGAGACAGGGGGGGACTATGGCTACACCTTC
CASSPETGGDYGYTF
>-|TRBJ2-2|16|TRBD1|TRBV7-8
TGTGCCAGCAGCCAAATAGACAGGGGAAACACCGGGGAGCTGTTTTTT
CASSQIDRGNTGELFF
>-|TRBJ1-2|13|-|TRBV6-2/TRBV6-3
TGTGCCAGCAGTTACCGACAGAACTATGGCTACACCTTC
CASSYRQNYGYTF
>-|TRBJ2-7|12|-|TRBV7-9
TGTGCCAGCAGGGCCGATAAAGACGAGCAGTACTTC
CASRADKDEQYF
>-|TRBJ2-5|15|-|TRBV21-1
TGTGCCAGCAGCAAAGCCGGGACCGATCAAGAGACCCAGTACTTC
CASSKAGTDQETQYF
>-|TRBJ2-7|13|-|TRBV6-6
TGTGCCAGCAGACCGGGACACGTGTTCGAGCAGTACTTC
CASRPGHVFEQYF
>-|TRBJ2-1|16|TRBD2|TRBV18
TGTGCCAGCTCACCTACCTCTAGCGGGAGGGTTAATGAGCAGTTCTTC
CASSPTSSGRVNEQFF
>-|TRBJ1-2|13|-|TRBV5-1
TGCGCCAGCAGCTTGGGTTCCGAATATGGCTACACCTTC
CASSLGSEYGYTF
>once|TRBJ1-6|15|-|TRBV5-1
TGCGCCAGCAGGTTGGTCGCAGGGAATAATTCACCCCTCCACTTT
CASRLVAGNNSPLHF
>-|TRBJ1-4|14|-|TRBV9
TGTGCCAGCGGCACGGGAGCAACTAATGAAAAACTGTTTTTT
CASGTGATNEKLFF
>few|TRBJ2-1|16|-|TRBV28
TGTGCCAGCAGTCGGACAGCCCGGAGGGGCTTTAATGAGCAGTTCTTC
CASSRTARRGFNEQFF
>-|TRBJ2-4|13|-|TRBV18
TGTGCCAGCTCACGCGGTGGGGGCGGCATTCAGTACTTC
CASSRGGGGIQYF